The next 19 T cell receptor beta chains were all read from a single sample in a study of spatial heterogeneity in lung cancer. Time point denoted: sample taken at primary tumor resection. TCRdb reanalysed the 5' RACE reads using MiXCR and keeps one entry per CDR3 protein. The table has 9,500 to 11,000 distinct CDR3 sequences, 6% to 6.5% seen once; the top ten hold 25% to 35%. Sequenced material: PBMCs, taken at surgery. These TCRs come from a male donor with early-stage non-small cell lung cancer.

This clonotype is labeled as medium-sized. The rearrangement joins TRBV5-5 to TRBJ1-1; unclear D gene. Germline V gene lookup returns CDR1 SGHKS and CDR2 YYEKEE (reference sequence). V lost 0 bases and J lost 0, with 9 bases in between. The CDR3 contains 15 residues. In DNA, the CDR3 is TGTGCCAGCAGCTTGGGGAGGAGCATGAACACTGAAGCTTTCTTT. This gives the protein CASSLGRSMNTEAFF.

The CDR3 reads CASSLDPGTGSNQPQHF. The CDR3 bases are TGTGCCAGCAGTTTAGACCCCGGGACAGGAAGCAATCAGCCCCAGCATTTT. This sequence joins TRBV12-3 or TRBV12-4 and TRBJ1-5; TRBD1 aligns across 8 bases. V gave up 1 base and J gave up 1 base; unmatched junction bases: 6. CDR3 size: 17 residues.

This clonotype has a count of ten or more. V is TRBV7-3 and J is TRBJ2-1, with 7 bases identical to TRBD2. Germline CDR1 and CDR2: SGHTA and FQGTGA. Trimming removed 5 bases from V and 8 bases from J; junction bases left unmatched: 9. CDR3 length: 14 residues. In nucleotides, the CDR3 is TGTGCCAGCAGCCCTGGGGGGGAATGGGATGAGCAGTTCTTC. Its translation: CASSPGGEWDEQFF.

This clonotype was observed many times. This chain uses TRBV6-5 with TRBJ2-7; 11 bases agree with TRBD1. The CDR3 totals 15 residues. Per the germline V gene, CDR1 is MNHEY and CDR2 is SVGAGI. V shed 5 bases, J shed 4 bases, and the junction held 7 bases outside the gene matches. The CDR3 nucleotides are TGTGCCAGCAGTCCCCGAGGACAGGGGGCTTACGAGCAGTACTTC. This codes for CASSPRGQGAYEQYF.

This clonotype was counted ten times or more. The rearrangement joins TRBV23-1 to TRBJ1-5; tentative D call: TRBD1 (5 bases). TRBV23-1 is an ORF, and what it does is uncertain. The CDR3 totals 12 residues. The V and J ends lost 11 bases and 7 bases respectively, with 15 bases between them. CDR3: CAGKRGDQPQHF. The CDR3 DNA reads TGCGCCGGGAAAAGGGGCGACCAGCCCCAGCATTTT.

This clonotype was observed many times. This chain joins TRBV27 and TRBJ1-1; no definite D call. CDR3 size: 14 residues. The V gene's germline CDR1 is MNHEY and CDR2 SMNVEV (reference sequence). Deletions cut 4 bases from V and 4 bases from J, with 13 bases between. In DNA, the CDR3 is TGTGCCAGCAGTTCCTCGCGCGTATCCACTGAAGCTTTCTTT. Its translation: CASSSSRVSTEAFF.

The chain joins TRBV20-1 to TRBJ1-1; TRBD1 is a possible D gene (5 bases). CDR3 size: 11 residues. Germline assignment: CDR1 DFQATT and CDR2 SNEGSKA (reference sequence). CDR3 loop: CRPAGGTEAFF. CDR3 bases: TGCAGGCCCGCGGGGGGCACTGAAGCTTTCTTT.

This clonotype was seen at least ten times. The chain couples TRBV24-1 to TRBJ1-5, with a possible D match to TRBD1 (5 bases). Trimming cost V 7 bases and J 7 bases, with 25 bases left between them. Germline lookup yields CDR1 KGHDR and CDR2 SFDVKD. CDR3 length: 17 residues. This CDR3 is CATRHSPPAGLAQPQHF. CDR3 bases: TGTGCCACCAGGCATTCCCCTCCGGCAGGGCTGGCCCAGCCCCAGCATTTT.

This clonotype came up many times. The chain joins TRBV6-5 to TRBJ2-1; 8 positions match TRBD2. Germline V gene data show CDR1 as MNHEY and CDR2 as SVGAGI. This CDR3 region has 15 residues. V gave up 7 bases and J gave up 6 bases; unmatched junction bases: 11. This CDR3 reads CASTGVLAGFNEQFF. CDR3 nucleotide sequence: TGTGCCAGCACCGGCGTCCTAGCGGGTTTCAATGAGCAGTTCTTC.

This clonotype has just a few counts. This chain joins TRBV12-3 or TRBV12-4 and TRBJ2-2; maybe TRBD2 (5 bases). V lost 3 bases, J lost 6 bases, and 8 bases lay in between. The CDR3 loop spans 13 amino acids. CDR3 loop: CASSFDGAGELFF. The DNA for the CDR3 is TGTGCCAGCAGTTTCGACGGGGCCGGGGAGCTGTTTTTT.

J is TRBJ2-7 and V is TRBV10-3, with D perhaps matching TRBD1 (6 bases). CDR3 length equals 12 residues. V was clipped by 4 bases and J by 2 bases, with 6 bases between them. Germline assignment: CDR1 ENHRY and CDR2 SYGVKD. Here the CDR3 DNA reads TGTGCCATCAGTGGGGACACCTACGAGCAGTACTTC. This gives the protein CAISGDTYEQYF.

Ten or more counts support this clonotype. The CDR3 protein is CSARELAGLSGNTIYF. The DNA of the CDR3 is TGCAGTGCTAGAGAGTTGGCAGGACTCTCTGGAAACACCATATATTTT. The chain is built from TRBV20-1 and TRBJ1-3; D not certain. Trimming pared 0 bases from V and 0 bases from J, leaving 12 bases between. The CDR3 consists of 16 residues. Germline loops: CDR1 DFQATT, CDR2 SNEGSKA (reference sequence).

In this sample, this clonotype turned up many times. The V call is TRBV24-1, the J call TRBJ2-1; possible D gene TRBD2, 5 bases. This CDR3 comprises 12 residues. CDR1 KGHDR and CDR2 SFDVKD come from the germline V gene. The V gene lost 2 bases and the J gene lost 15 bases, with 13 bases spanning the gap. This CDR3 reads CATSDYAGLRFF. Written as DNA, the CDR3 is TGTGCCACCAGTGATTATGCAGGACTTAGGTTCTTC.

This clonotype was counted many times. The chain carries TRBV7-2 and TRBJ1-1; 10 bases are a match to TRBD1. The CDR3 sequence is 18 residues long. With V trimmed by 5 bases and J by 0 bases, 12 bases remained unmatched. Germline V gene data show CDR1 as SGHTA and CDR2 as FQGNSA. The CDR3 DNA follows: TGTGCCAGCAGCGCCTTCTTGGGACAGGGGACCTTGAACACTGAAGCTTTCTTT. This translates into CASSAFLGQGTLNTEAFF.

This clonotype has a handful of counts. This rearrangement joins TRBV30 to TRBJ1-5; D unclear. This CDR3 is built from 14 residues. V was cut by 5 bases and J by 0 bases, with 11 bases left in between. CDR1 GTSNPN and CDR2 SVGIG come from the germline V gene (reference sequence). The CDR3 loop reads CAWAPGSSNQPQHF. CDR3 nucleotides: TGTGCCTGGGCACCGGGCAGTAGCAATCAGCCCCAGCATTTT.

This clonotype was seen ten or more times. This chain links TRBV2 with TRBJ2-1, with 13 bases matching TRBD2. CDR3 size: 13 residues. The V and J ends lost 5 bases and 16 bases, in that order; junction bases with no gene match: 8. Looked up from germline, CDR1 is SNHLY and CDR2 is FYNNEI. The CDR3 loop is CASSSGTSGNHFF. CDR3 DNA sequence: TGTGCCAGCAGTTCGGGGACTAGCGGGAATCACTTCTTC.

Judged by abundance, this clonotype is medium-sized (0.01 to 0.1%). This chain joins TRBV6-2 or TRBV6-3 and TRBJ2-7, with D hard to call. The V gene's germline CDR1 is MNHEY and CDR2 SVGEGT. This CDR3 spans 15 amino acids. Trimming took 2 bases from V and 0 from J, leaving 11 bases between them. The CDR3 loop is CASSYQASSSYEQYF. The CDR3 nucleotides read TGTGCCAGCAGTTACCAAGCGTCAAGCTCCTACGAGCAGTACTTC.

This clonotype was recorded at least ten times. The chain couples TRBV27 to TRBJ2-7; TRBD2 matches at 8 bases. Looked up from germline, CDR1 is MNHEY and CDR2 is SMNVEV (reference sequence). V was pared by 4 bases and J by 0 bases, with 5 bases of the junction left unmatched. The CDR3 is 15 amino acids. This CDR3 reads CASSSLGLGSYEQYF. The CDR3 DNA reads TGTGCCAGCAGTTCCTTGGGACTAGGCTCCTACGAGCAGTACTTC.

This clonotype occurred a few times. This chain uses TRBV23-1 with TRBJ2-2; 13 positions match TRBD2. TRBV23-1 is annotated as an ORF whose role is uncertain. The length of the CDR3 is 19 residues. The V gene end was trimmed by 1 base and the J gene end by 1 base; junction bases not matched to a gene: 6. As DNA, the CDR3 is TGCGCCAGCAGTCAATGGAGGAGACTAGCGGGGGGGAACACCGGGGAGCTGTTTTTT. Residues: CASSQWRRLAGGNTGELFF.